Following are 30 T cell receptor beta chains from one sample sequenced in a study of blood T cells in healthy people across ages. Alongside a J-beta primer mix, a sample-barcoded 5' primer served in a second PCR lasting about 7 to 12 cycles. Each CDR3 protein is one row after TCRdb ran MiXCR on the 5' RACE reads. This table has 700,000 to 900,000 distinct CDR3 sequences, roughly 25% appearing once. The same data also went into a second study, on T cells of mothers and their children.

The source material was blood. These receptors came from a boy between 10 and 17 years old in good health.

The rearrangement links TRBV20-1 to TRBJ2-5, with D perhaps given as TRBD1 or TRBD2 (5 bases each). Germline V gene lookup returns CDR1 DFQATT and CDR2 SNEGSKA (reference sequence). Between the trimmed V and J ends, which lost 6 bases and 2 bases, there was a span of 19 bases. The CDR3 loop spans 15 amino acids. This chain's CDR3 is CSAGSGYDRQETQYF. The CDR3 DNA reads as TGCAGTGCCGGCAGCGGTTACGACAGACAAGAGACCCAGTACTTC.

The genes are TRBV12-3 or TRBV12-4 and TRBJ1-4; 8 bases are a match to TRBD1. Germline trimming cut 6 bases from V and 8 bases from J; bases unmatched to any gene: 11. This CDR3 region has 15 residues. CDR3 loop: CASSYGQGEREKLFF. CDR3 nucleotide sequence: TGTGCCAGCAGCTACGGACAGGGTGAAAGGGAAAAACTGTTTTTT.

The V call is TRBV7-3, the J call TRBJ2-5; D is unresolved. CDR3 length: 15 residues. Deletions cut 4 bases from V and 2 bases from J, with 14 bases between. CDR1 is SGHTA and CDR2 is FQGTGA in the germline V gene. The CDR3, as DNA: TGTGCCAGCAGCTCCAGGCCCGGGCCTCAAGAGACCCAGTACTTC. As protein: CASSSRPGPQETQYF. The full variable domain, in which reference TRBV7-3 and TRBJ2-5 provide the parts outside the CDR3, is GAGVSQTPSNKVTEKGKYVELRCDPISGHTALYWYRQSLGQGPEFLIYFQGTGAADDSGLPNDRFFAVRPEGSVSTLKIQRTERGDSAVYLCASSSRPGPQETQYFGPGTRLLVL.

This clonotype was recorded a few times. The chain carries TRBV29-1 and TRBJ2-5; no reliable D call. TRBJ2-7 explains the end of the DNA better; the J call may be wrong. This CDR3 is 12 amino acids long. Germline-derived CDR1 and CDR2 are SQVTM and ANQGSEA. CDR3 DNA sequence: TGCAGCGTTCAGACGTCAACCTACGAGCAGTACTTC. Translated: CSVQTSTYEQYF.

This clonotype showed up just a few times. This rearrangement joins TRBV6-6 to TRBJ1-1; D might be TRBD1 (5 bases). This CDR3 is built from 14 residues. Germline CDR1 reads MNHNY; CDR2 reads SVGAGI (reference sequence). Trimming shortened V by 0 bases and J by 7 bases, and 12 bases separated the two germline ends. The CDR3 loop is CASSYSGRGFEAFF. CDR3 DNA: TGTGCCAGCAGTTACTCGGGTCGGGGGTTTGAAGCTTTCTTT.

V usage is TRBV11-2 and J usage is TRBJ2-7; tentative D call: TRBD2 (5 bases). Trimming cost V 1 base and J 2 bases, with 12 bases left between them. From germline, CDR1 is SGHAT and CDR2 FQNNGV. CDR3 length equals 15 residues. The CDR3 here is CASSLVTGNPYEQYF. CDR3 coding DNA: TGTGCCAGCAGCTTAGTAACGGGGAACCCCTACGAGCAGTACTTC.

This clonotype has more than one count but fewer than ten. V gene TRBV6-2 or TRBV6-3 combines with J gene TRBJ2-3; tentatively, D is TRBD1 or TRBD2 (5 bases each). Trimming pared 2 bases from V and 9 bases from J, leaving 27 bases between. The CDR3 totals 18 residues. Looked up from germline, CDR1 is MNHEY and CDR2 is SVGEGT. The CDR3 nucleotides read TGTGCCAGCAGTTACCAAACTCCCCATACAATGGGGTGGGACACGCAGTATTTT. Translating it yields CASSYQTPHTMGWDTQYF.

The chain uses TRBV9 and TRBJ1-2; 7 bases line up with TRBD1. The CDR3 loop spans 18 amino acids. Germline lookup yields CDR1 SGDLS and CDR2 YYNGEE. V lost 4 bases to trimming and J lost 7 bases; unmatched junction nucleotides: 22. CDR3 DNA: TGTGCCAGCAGCTCCCCGTCCCGGACAGGCCACCAAATCTCTGGCTACACCTTC. Its protein product is CASSSPSRTGHQISGYTF. Variable domain in full (rest from reference TRBV9 and TRBJ1-2): DSGVTQTPKHLITATGQRVTLRCSPRSGDLSVYWYQQSLDQGLQFLIQYYNGEERAKGNILERFSAQQFPDLHSELNLSSLELGDSALYFCASSSPSRTGHQISGYTFGSGTRLTVV.

The CDR3 is CASSFGGGAVQFF. The CDR3 DNA is TGTGCCAGCAGTTTTGGCGGGGGGGCCGTACAGTTCTTC. V gene TRBV12-3 or TRBV12-4 combines with J gene TRBJ2-1; 9 bases agree with TRBD2. The CDR3 is made up of 13 amino acids. Germline trimming cut 3 bases from V and 13 bases from J; bases unmatched to any gene: 7.

A few counts support this clonotype. The J gene is TRBJ2-5, the V gene TRBV9, with TRBD2 matching 8 bases. The V gene end was trimmed by 3 bases and the J gene end by 11 bases; junction bases not matched to a gene: 12. CDR1 SGDLS and CDR2 YYNGEE come from the germline V gene. This CDR3 is built from 14 residues. Here the CDR3 reads CASSAGTRNREQYF. CDR3 DNA: TGTGCCAGCAGCGCTGGGACTAGAAATAGGGAGCAGTACTTC.

This clonotype was counted a single time. The rearrangement uses TRBV12-3 or TRBV12-4 and TRBJ1-1; D is unresolved. V dropped 7 bases and J dropped 7 bases, with 16 bases sitting between them. This CDR3 region has 13 residues. DNA for the CDR3: TGTGCCAGCAATACAGACGGGAGGGTTGAAGCTTTCTTT. It is translated as CASNTDGRVEAFF.

This clonotype was observed a few times. This rearrangement joins TRBV20-1 to TRBJ2-5; weak D call: TRBD1 (6 bases). CDR1 is DFQATT, CDR2 SNEGSKA, per germline (reference sequence). Trimming cost V 3 bases and J 0 bases, with 11 bases left between them. The CDR3 is 14 amino acids. Written as DNA, the CDR3 is TGCAGTGCTAGCCGGGACACCTACCAAGAGACCCAGTACTTC. It is translated as CSASRDTYQETQYF.

The chain employs TRBV10-3 and TRBJ2-1; 7 bases are shared with TRBD2. V gave up 0 bases and J gave up 5 bases; unmatched junction bases: 7. There are 16 residues in the CDR3. Germline V gene sequence: CDR1 ENHRY, CDR2 SYGVKD. Here the CDR3 DNA reads TGTGCCATCAGTGAGTCGGCCCTAGCGGATCACAATGAGCAGTTCTTC. Its translation: CAISESALADHNEQFF.

This clonotype came up a few times. The V and J genes are TRBV28 and TRBJ1-4; perhaps TRBD1 as D (6 bases). The germline V gene encodes CDR1 MDHEN and CDR2 SYDVKM. The CDR3 is 15 amino acids. V gave up 6 bases and J gave up 5 bases, with 16 bases separating them. CDR3 nucleotide sequence: TGTGCCAGCAGCGCCTTTTGGGGGCCAAATGAAAAACTGTTTTTT. Translating gives CASSAFWGPNEKLFF.

This chain connects TRBV6-6 to TRBJ1-4, with 10 bases lining up with TRBD1. The trim removed 5 bases at V and 5 bases at J, leaving 5 bases unmatched. CDR1 MNHNY and CDR2 SVGAGI come from the germline V gene (reference sequence). The CDR3 is made up of 15 amino acids. Here the CDR3 reads CASSPKDRGNEKLFF. CDR3 DNA: TGTGCCAGCAGTCCCAAGGACAGGGGGAATGAAAAACTGTTTTTT.

The V call is TRBV19, the J call TRBJ2-1; 7 nucleotides align to TRBD1. Germline CDR1 reads LNHDA; CDR2 reads SQIVND (reference sequence). This CDR3 is 12 amino acids long. J gave up 14 bases and V 5 bases, and 9 bases lay outside the gene matches. The CDR3 reads CASSGWTGGEFF. Here the CDR3 DNA reads TGTGCCAGTAGTGGCTGGACAGGCGGTGAGTTCTTC.

This clonotype was observed a few times. This chain uses TRBV28 with TRBJ2-4; D gene ambiguous. The germline V gene encodes CDR1 MDHEN and CDR2 SYDVKM. The V end lost 4 bases, the J end lost 6 bases, and 7 bases lay between the germline ends. The CDR3 runs 12 residues. CDR3 DNA sequence: TGTGCCAGCAGTTCTCTCACAAACATTCAGTACTTC. This translates into CASSSLTNIQYF.

The genes are TRBV6-4 and TRBJ2-2; D is possibly TRBD2 (5 bases). V lost 0 bases, J lost 3 bases, and 5 bases lay in between. The CDR3 has 14 amino acids. Germline V gene sequence: CDR1 MRHNA, CDR2 SNTAGT. CDR3 coding DNA: TGTGCCAGCAGTGACTCAGCGGACACCGGGGAGCTGTTTTTT. This codes for CASSDSADTGELFF.

The chain recombines TRBV5-4 with TRBJ2-1; perhaps D is TRBD1 or TRBD2 (6 bases each). CDR3 length: 16 amino acids. V lost 6 bases to trimming and J lost 3 bases, with 19 bases between them. CDR1 SGHNT and CDR2 YYREEE come from the germline V gene (reference sequence). The CDR3, as DNA: TGTGCCAGCACCAGGGGCATAGCGGAGGGCTACAATGAGCAGTTCTTC. It yields the protein CASTRGIAEGYNEQFF.

J is TRBJ1-2 and V is TRBV29-1; D may be TRBD1 (5 bases). CDR3 size: 12 residues. Per germline, CDR1 SQVTM and CDR2 ANQGSEA. V was shortened by 5 bases and J by 4 bases, with 11 bases between the two germline ends. The CDR3 here is CSVTGFGYGYTF. As DNA, the CDR3 is TGCAGCGTTACAGGCTTTGGCTATGGCTACACCTTC.

The V gene is TRBV6-6, the J gene TRBJ2-7; 11 bases align to TRBD1. In germline, CDR1 is MNHNY, CDR2 SVGAGI (reference sequence). The CDR3 length is 15 residues. J gave up 4 bases and V 5 bases, and 7 bases lay outside the gene matches. The CDR3 is CASSPPGQGVYEQYF. The CDR3 region has the DNA TGTGCCAGCAGTCCCCCGGGACAGGGGGTATACGAGCAGTACTTC.

The chain couples TRBV11-1 to TRBJ2-3, with 14 positions matching TRBD2. V dropped 5 bases and J dropped 2; count of bases not matched to a gene: 15. Germline lookup yields CDR1 SGHAT and CDR2 FQDESV (reference sequence). This CDR3 is built from 20 residues. The CDR3 protein is CASSVGLAGGLQLNTDTQYF. In DNA, the CDR3 is TGTGCCAGCAGCGTTGGACTAGCGGGGGGCCTCCAGCTTAACACAGATACGCAGTATTTT.

This clonotype was counted a single time. This chain uses TRBV7-9 with TRBJ1-1; no clear D. Germline CDR1 SEHNR, CDR2 FQNEAQ (reference sequence). The CDR3 is 13 amino acids. V shed 3 bases and J shed 3 bases, with 8 bases lying between them. CDR3 in amino acids: CASSFQEDTEAFF. The CDR3 DNA reads TGTGCCAGCAGCTTTCAGGAGGACACTGAAGCTTTCTTT.

V usage is TRBV20-1 and J usage is TRBJ2-7, with 9 bases aligning to TRBD2. The CDR3 consists of 15 residues. Germline CDR1 is DFQATT and CDR2 is SNEGSKA (reference sequence). The V segment lost 5 bases and the J segment 3 bases; nucleotides outside the gene matches: 11. For the CDR3, the DNA is TGCAGTGCTGGCAAAATTAGCGGGGGAGGCTACGAGCAGTACTTC. As protein: CSAGKISGGGYEQYF.

This chain connects TRBV7-9 to TRBJ1-2; the D gene is possibly TRBD1 (5 bases). Germline-derived CDR1 and CDR2 are SEHNR and FQNEAQ (reference sequence). The CDR3 is 14 residues long. Trimming stripped 1 base from V and 8 bases from J, with 14 bases between. CDR3 in amino acids: CASSLDVRARGYTF. DNA for the CDR3: TGTGCCAGCAGCTTAGACGTCAGGGCGAGGGGCTACACCTTC.

On this clonotype: Just one base apart from a much larger clone, this may be a read error. This chain links TRBV7-9 with TRBJ2-1; D remains ambiguous. Germline assignment: CDR1 SEHNR and CDR2 FQNEAQ (reference sequence). V lost 5 bases, J lost 1 base, and 15 bases lay in between. The CDR3 is 16 residues long. CDR3 sequence: CASSAQDWASYNEQFF. The CDR3 nucleotides read TGTGCCAGCAGCGCACAAGACTGGGCATCCTACAATGAGCAGTTCTTC.

CDR3 amino acids: CSILRGVLYEQYF. The CDR3 nucleotides are TGCAGTATCCTCCGGGGGGTCCTCTACGAGCAGTACTTC. The rearrangement joins TRBV20-1 to TRBJ2-7, with TRBD2 matching over 7 bases. The CDR3 spans 13 residues. V shed 8 bases and J 3 bases; nucleotides not matched to a gene: 10. Germline CDR1 DFQATT, CDR2 SNEGSKA (reference sequence).

In its sample, this clonotype was seen many times. This chain links TRBV5-1 with TRBJ2-5; D remains ambiguous. This CDR3 spans 14 amino acids. Trimming cost V 2 bases and J 0 bases, with 8 bases left between them. Germline assignment: CDR1 SGHRS and CDR2 YFSETQ. CDR3 region: CASSLGRNQETQYF. In nucleotides, the CDR3 is TGCGCCAGCAGCTTAGGGCGGAACCAAGAGACCCAGTACTTC.

In its sample, this clonotype was seen a few times. This rearrangement joins TRBV25-1 to TRBJ2-1; 10 bases line up with TRBD2. Losses at the gene ends were 4 bases for V and 9 bases for J; bases not matched to a gene: 12. Germline V gives CDR1 MGHDK, CDR2 SYGVNS. The length of the CDR3 is 16 residues. CDR3 in DNA: TGTGCCAGCAGTGGTCTTATAGCGGGGGGAAGAGGTGAGCAGTTCTTC. It translates to CASSGLIAGGRGEQFF.

This clonotype came up many times. The chain couples TRBV6-2 or TRBV6-3 to TRBJ2-5, with TRBD2 matching 11 bases. CDR1 and CDR2 from the germline V gene are MNHEY and SVGEGT. The CDR3 is 17 residues long. Trimming at V came to 3 bases and at J to 2 bases, leaving 8 bases not matched to a gene. In DNA, the CDR3 is TGTGCCAGCAGTTATCCCGGACTAGCGGGCCCTCAAGAGACCCAGTACTTC. This gives the protein CASSYPGLAGPQETQYF.